These 25 T cell receptor beta chains were sequenced from one sample in a study of T cell responses to AZD1222 COVID-19 vaccine. Generated by immunoSEQ multiplex PCR, the TCRdb table keeps only in-frame clones and is missing some. Of over 150,000 clones listed, 90% are singletons. Sequenced here: peripheral blood, sampled on day 0 of AZD1222 vaccination. The receptors were gathered from an adult in good health.

The V gene is TRBV6-2 or TRBV6-3, the J gene TRBJ2-5; D remains unclear. V lost 6 bases, J lost 5 bases, and 10 bases lay in between. The CDR3 spans 12 residues. Germline values: CDR1 MNHEY, CDR2 SVGEGT. CDR3 residues: CASSPGLETQYF. The CDR3 DNA follows: TGTGCCAGCAGCCCAGGTCTGGAGACCCAGTACTTC.

CDR3 DNA: TGTGCCAACTCAGGGGGTACAGGGGACAGGTCCTTCCTGCCCCAGCATTTT. Its protein product is CANSGGTGDRSFLPQHF. V gene TRBV6-7 combines with J gene TRBJ1-5, with 8 bases fitting TRBD1. TRBV6-7 is an ORF; its function is uncertain. The length of the CDR3 is 17 residues. The junction had 23 bases not matched to a gene; V was cut back by 10 bases and J by 9 bases.

Comments on this clone: The same CDR3 can be traced to other DNA sequences in this sample. The genes are TRBV5-1 and TRBJ1-3; D is uncertain. Trimming left V 0 bases short and J 0 bases short, with 4 bases between. CDR3 length equals 14 residues. Germline V CDR1 and CDR2: SGHRS, YFSETQ. The CDR3, as DNA: TGCGCCAGCAGCTTGGGCAGCTCTGGAAACACCATATATTTT. Protein product: CASSLGSSGNTIYF.

V is TRBV28 and J is TRBJ2-7, with 8 bases aligning to TRBD1. Germline-derived CDR1 and CDR2 are MDHEN and SYDVKM. The CDR3 is made up of 13 amino acids. With V trimmed by 7 bases and J by 2 bases, 4 bases remained unmatched. The CDR3 DNA sequence: TGTGCCAGCAAACCGACAGGGGCCTACGAGCAGTACTTC. This sequence encodes CASKPTGAYEQYF.

J is TRBJ2-5 and V is TRBV18; TRBD1 might be the D (6 bases). This CDR3 spans 13 amino acids. Germline CDR1 and CDR2: KGHSH and LQKENI. V lost 4 bases, J lost 4 bases, and 10 bases lay in between. The CDR3 nucleotides are TGTGCCAGCTCACTCCAGGGGAGAGAGACCCAGTACTTC. Its protein product is CASSLQGRETQYF.

This chain joins TRBV27 and TRBJ1-1; D is possibly TRBD1 (5 bases). CDR1 is MNHEY, CDR2 SMNVEV, per germline (reference sequence). V was trimmed by 2 bases and J by 4 bases, leaving 23 bases between them. CDR3 length equals 18 residues. In DNA form, the CDR3 reads TGTGCCAGCAGTTTAGGGCCCCCAACTAGGGGCTGGAGCACTGAAGCTTTCTTT. The encoded protein is CASSLGPPTRGWSTEAFF.

CDR3 residues: CASSQGLGGPGELFF. In DNA form, the CDR3 reads TGTGCCAGCAGCCAGGGCTTAGGGGGTCCCGGGGAGCTGTTTTTT. V and J are TRBV3-1 (or the pseudogene TRBV3-2) and TRBJ2-2, with D possibly being TRBD1 (6 bases). There are 15 residues in the CDR3. Germline V gene sequence: CDR1 LGHDT, CDR2 YNNKEL (reference sequence). The V and J ends lost 3 bases and 6 bases respectively, with 14 bases between them.

The chain carries TRBV25-1 and TRBJ1-1; 11 bases fit TRBD1. Germline CDR1 is MGHDK and CDR2 is SYGVNS. V dropped 3 bases and J dropped 3; count of bases not matched to a gene: 3. The CDR3 loop spans 15 amino acids. The CDR3 region is CASSDPGQGDTEAFF. As DNA, the CDR3 is TGTGCCAGCAGTGATCCGGGACAGGGGGACACTGAAGCTTTCTTT. Complete variable domain (other parts from reference TRBV25-1 and TRBJ1-1): EADIYQTPRYLVIGTGKKITLECSQTMGHDKMYWYQQDPGMELHLIHYSYGVNSTEKGDLSSESTVSRIRTEHFPLTLESARPSHTSQYLCASSDPGQGDTEAFFGQGTRLTVV.

The chain couples TRBV12-3 or TRBV12-4 to TRBJ2-3; unclear D gene. V was trimmed by 3 bases and J by 2 bases, leaving 3 bases between them. The CDR3 contains 12 residues. CDR3 nucleotide sequence: TGTGCCAGCAGTTTCCACACAGATACGCAGTATTTT. Translation: CASSFHTDTQYF.

The chain couples TRBV24-1 to TRBJ1-1; no firm D call. Trimming shortened V by 10 bases and J by 1 base, and 15 bases separated the two germline ends. CDR3 length: 14 amino acids. Germline-derived CDR1 and CDR2 are KGHDR and SFDVKD. For the CDR3, the DNA is TGTGCCACGAAGACGTCAGCCTCGAACACTGAAGCTTTCTTT. Translating it yields CATKTSASNTEAFF.

This chain joins TRBV7-2 and TRBJ2-1; possible D gene TRBD2, 6 bases. V lost 1 base to trimming and J lost 3 bases, with 13 bases between them. The length of the CDR3 is 16 residues. Germline lookup yields CDR1 SGHTA and CDR2 FQGNSA. The CDR3 here is CASSLVPGGNYNEQFF. The CDR3 nucleotides read TGTGCCAGCAGCTTAGTGCCTGGCGGGAACTACAATGAGCAGTTCTTC.

This clone was recorded once. The chain is built from TRBV4-1 and TRBJ1-6; D may be TRBD1 (6 bases). The CDR3 consists of 17 residues. V dropped 7 bases and J dropped 7 bases, with 23 bases sitting between them. The germline gives CDR1 MGHRA, CDR2 YSYEKL. The CDR3 loop reads CASTPRVTGTPNSPLHF. The CDR3 DNA is TGCGCCAGCACCCCAAGGGTTACGGGGACACCCAATTCACCCCTCCACTTT.

Only one count was recorded for this clone. This chain uses TRBV11-2 with TRBJ2-7; TRBD1 aligns across 7 bases. V was pared by 5 bases and J by 3 bases, with 16 bases of the junction left unmatched. The CDR3 runs to 17 residues. Per the germline V gene, CDR1 is SGHAT and CDR2 is FQNNGV. The CDR3 nucleotides are TGTGCCAGCAGCGTGGACCTTGGAGCAGGGGGTTTCTACGAGCAGTACTTC. Protein: CASSVDLGAGGFYEQYF.

The chain recombines TRBV28 with TRBJ2-7; 9 positions agree with TRBD2. CDR1 is MDHEN and CDR2 is SYDVKM in the germline V gene. The CDR3 is 15 amino acids. Trimming at V came to 10 bases and at J to 6 bases, leaving 16 bases not matched to a gene. DNA of the CDR3: TGTGCCACCAAATCAACGGCGGGGGGGAAGGGCGAGCAGTACTTC. It encodes CATKSTAGGKGEQYF.

The rearrangement joins TRBV28 to TRBJ1-5; D not resolved. CDR3 length: 14 residues. Germline V gives CDR1 MDHEN, CDR2 SYDVKM. V shed 3 bases and J shed 3 bases, with 9 bases lying between them. CDR3 protein: CASSFVQLNQPQHF. The CDR3 DNA reads TGTGCCAGCAGTTTTGTACAGCTCAATCAGCCCCAGCATTTT.

The chain couples TRBV27 to TRBJ2-2, with D unclear. Trimming cost V 5 bases and J 5 bases, with 15 bases left between them. Looked up from germline, CDR1 is MNHEY and CDR2 is SMNVEV (reference sequence). This CDR3 is 15 amino acids long. The CDR3 region is CASSPGTSRTGELFF. The CDR3 nucleotides are TGTGCCAGCAGTCCCGGAACGAGTCGGACCGGGGAGCTGTTTTTT.

The chain carries TRBV6-5 and TRBJ2-7; 9 bases map to TRBD1. The J segment lost 8 bases and the V segment lost 5 bases, leaving 4 bases of the junction unmatched. The CDR3 sequence is 12 residues long. The germline V gene has CDR1 MNHEY and CDR2 SVGAGI. The CDR3 sequence is CASSRTGGKQYF. CDR3 bases: TGTGCCAGCAGTCGAACAGGGGGCAAGCAGTACTTC.

The chain joins TRBV24-1 to TRBJ2-1, with 8 bases lining up with TRBD2. CDR3 length: 16 residues. J was trimmed by 1 base and V by 3 bases; bases with no gene match: 4. Germline V gene sequence: CDR1 KGHDR, CDR2 SFDVKD. CDR3 DNA: TGTGCCACCAGTGATCCGAGCGGGGGTTCCTACAATGAGCAGTTCTTC. It encodes CATSDPSGGSYNEQFF.

The chain recombines TRBV3-1 (or the pseudogene TRBV3-2) with TRBJ1-3, with D unresolved. The CDR3 extends over 13 amino acids. Per the germline V gene, CDR1 is LGHDT and CDR2 is YNNKEL (reference sequence). The V end was cut by 2 bases, the J end by 8 bases, with 10 bases between. CDR3 sequence (DNA): TGTGCCAGCAGCCAATTTCTTTCGGACACCATATATTTT. This gives the protein CASSQFLSDTIYF.

The gene calls are TRBV29-1 and TRBJ1-1, with D unresolved. Between the trimmed V and J ends, which lost 8 bases and 4 bases, there was a span of 11 bases. This CDR3 contains 11 residues. The germline V gene has CDR1 SQVTM and CDR2 ANQGSEA. CDR3 in amino acids: CSFRGTTEAFF. The CDR3 DNA sequence: TGCAGCTTTCGTGGAACCACTGAAGCTTTCTTT.

V usage is TRBV5-1 and J usage is TRBJ2-2; TRBD2 matches at 8 bases. The CDR3 has 15 residues. Unmatched junction bases numbered 3, after V lost 2 bases and J lost 3 bases. The germline CDR1 and CDR2 sequences are SGHRS and YFSETQ. DNA of the CDR3: TGCGCCAGCAGCTTCAACGGGGGGGACACCGGGGAGCTGTTTTTT. This encodes CASSFNGGDTGELFF.

In its sample, this clone was seen once. Here the CDR3 DNA reads TGTGCCAGCAGCCAAGGAGGGGGCCAGACCATCAATGAGCAGTTCTTC. Translation gives CASSQGGGQTINEQFF. This chain connects TRBV3-1 (or the pseudogene TRBV3-2) to TRBJ2-1, with TRBD1 matching 7 bases. CDR1 is LGHDT and CDR2 is YNNKEL in the germline V gene (reference sequence). Unmatched junction bases numbered 9, after V lost 1 base and J lost 6 bases. The CDR3 is 16 amino acids.

The chain uses TRBV7-3 and TRBJ1-1; tentative D call: TRBD1 (6 bases). Germline V lookup: CDR1 SGHTA, CDR2 FQGTGA. The CDR3 is 17 amino acids. V dropped 4 bases and J dropped 1 base, with 19 bases sitting between them. The CDR3 sequence: CASSYKAGDTSNTEAFF. CDR3 DNA: TGTGCCAGCAGCTATAAGGCAGGGGACACTTCGAACACTGAAGCTTTCTTT.

This clone was seen a single time. The chain carries TRBV5-8 and TRBJ1-2; 7 nucleotides align to TRBD1. The length of the CDR3 is 14 residues. Germline CDR1 and CDR2: SGHTS and YDEGEE. V lost 2 bases to trimming and J lost 3 bases; unmatched junction nucleotides: 4. CDR3: CASSLVGQHYGYTF. The CDR3 DNA follows: TGTGCCAGCAGCTTAGTGGGACAGCACTATGGCTACACCTTC. Full variable domain (missing parts from reference TRBV5-8 and TRBJ1-2): EAGVTQSPTHLIKTRGQQATLRCSPISGHTSVYWYQQALGLGLQFLLWYDEGEERNRGNFPPRFSGRQFPNYSSELNVNALELEDSALYLCASSLVGQHYGYTFGSGTRLTVV.

This chain connects TRBV7-2 to TRBJ1-2; weak D call: TRBD1 (6 bases). V dropped 0 bases and J dropped 4 bases, with 18 bases sitting between them. Germline V lookup: CDR1 SGHTA, CDR2 FQGNSA. CDR3 length equals 17 residues. In DNA form, the CDR3 reads TGTGCCAGCAGCTTAGCGATTCGTGGGGGGCGCATCTATGGCTACACCTTC. Translated, it gives CASSLAIRGGRIYGYTF. Full variable domain (missing parts from reference TRBV7-2 and TRBJ1-2): GAGVSQSPSNKVTEKGKDVELRCDPISGHTALYWYRQSLGQGLEFLIYFQGNSAPDKSGLPSDRFSAERTGGSVSTLTIQRTQQEDSAVYLCASSLAIRGGRIYGYTFGSGTRLTVV.